Listed below are T cell receptor beta chains from one sample, sequenced in a study of shared clonotypes between healthy human individuals. This table comes from immunoSEQ multiplex PCR, and its TCRdb copy is limited to in-frame clones, with some not included. The data show about 2,200,000 clones, under 95% seen once. Sample: naive CD8+ T cells from PBMCs. All receptors come from a man aged 18-30 years in good health. Some clones in this sample may be carry-over from other donors' samples. Both conserved end residues are part of each CDR3. Each record gives: V gene, D gene, clone size, J gene, CDR3 DNA, CDR3 protein. D genes are given only for firm matches. Clone size is not always given. Where it is, it says once, few, many or a class for expanded clones.

v_call: TRBV6-6
d_call: .
clone_size: .
j_call: TRBJ2-7
cdr3_nt: TGTGCCAGCAGTTTCCACCAGGACTCTTTTGAGCAGTACTTC
cdr3_aa: CASSFHQDSFEQYF

v_call: TRBV30
d_call: .
clone_size: .
j_call: TRBJ2-2
cdr3_nt: TGTGCCTGGAAGGACCTCCCGTGGAACACCGGGGAGCTGTTTTTT
cdr3_aa: CAWKDLPWNTGELFF

v_call: TRBV7-8
d_call: .
clone_size: .
j_call: TRBJ1-2
cdr3_nt: TGTGCCAGCAGCTTAATGGGCCAACCCCTCGATGGCTACACCTTC
cdr3_aa: CASSLMGQPLDGYTF

v_call: TRBV4-3
d_call: .
clone_size: .
j_call: TRBJ2-1
cdr3_nt: TGCGCCAGCAGCCAAGATGCGGGTTCGGACAAGAGCTCCTACAATGAGCAGTTCTTC
cdr3_aa: CASSQDAGSDKSSYNEQFF

v_call: TRBV5-1
d_call: .
clone_size: .
j_call: TRBJ2-2
cdr3_nt: TGCGCCAGCAGCTCGCAGGAATACACCGGGGAGCTGTTTTTT
cdr3_aa: CASSSQEYTGELFF

v_call: TRBV7-9
d_call: TRBD2
clone_size: .
j_call: TRBJ2-5
cdr3_nt: TGTGCCAGCAGCCAAGGGACTAGCGGGAGGCTAGGGGAGACCCAGTACTTC
cdr3_aa: CASSQGTSGRLGETQYF

v_call: TRBV18
d_call: TRBD1
clone_size: .
j_call: TRBJ1-2
cdr3_nt: TGTGCCAGCTCACCGGATCCGACAGGGAAGGATGATGGCTACACCTTC
cdr3_aa: CASSPDPTGKDDGYTF

v_call: TRBV4-2
d_call: TRBD2
clone_size: .
j_call: TRBJ2-1
cdr3_nt: TGTGCCAGCAGCCAAGATTTCCTAGCGGGAGACAATGAGCAGTTCTTC
cdr3_aa: CASSQDFLAGDNEQFF

v_call: TRBV7-9
d_call: .
clone_size: .
j_call: TRBJ1-4
cdr3_nt: TGTGCCAGCAGCCTACGGAATGAAAAACTGTTTTTT
cdr3_aa: CASSLRNEKLFF

v_call: TRBV27
d_call: .
clone_size: once
j_call: TRBJ2-5
cdr3_nt: TGTGCCAGCATGGTCCTGGGCCAAGAGACCCAGTACTTC
cdr3_aa: CASMVLGQETQYF

v_call: TRBV19
d_call: TRBD1
clone_size: .
j_call: TRBJ1-1
cdr3_nt: TGTGCCAGTAGTTTCCGACAGGGAATAACTGAAGCTTTCTTT
cdr3_aa: CASSFRQGITEAFF

v_call: TRBV7-8
d_call: .
clone_size: .
j_call: TRBJ2-1
cdr3_nt: TGTGCCAGCAGCTTATCCGCTAGCACGGGGCGATACAATGAGCAGTTCTTC
cdr3_aa: CASSLSASTGRYNEQFF

v_call: TRBV27
d_call: .
clone_size: .
j_call: TRBJ1-2
cdr3_nt: TGTGCCAGCAGTTCGGGACGGGACTATGGCTACACCTTC
cdr3_aa: CASSSGRDYGYTF

v_call: TRBV4-1
d_call: .
clone_size: .
j_call: TRBJ2-2
cdr3_nt: TGCGCCAGCAGCCAAGCCCCCAGGGCAGGAAACGGGGAGCTGTTTTTT
cdr3_aa: CASSQAPRAGNGELFF

v_call: TRBV29-1
d_call: .
clone_size: .
j_call: TRBJ2-2
cdr3_nt: TGCAGCGTAGAGTGGGCCGGGGAGCTGTTTTTT
cdr3_aa: CSVEWAGELFF

v_call: TRBV9
d_call: .
clone_size: .
j_call: TRBJ2-7
cdr3_nt: TGTGCCAGCAGCGTAGACAGCAGCTCCTACGAGCAGTACTTC
cdr3_aa: CASSVDSSSYEQYF

v_call: TRBV7-9
d_call: TRBD1
clone_size: .
j_call: TRBJ1-2
cdr3_nt: TGTGCCAGCAGCTTAGGCACAGGGGAGAGCTACACCTTC
cdr3_aa: CASSLGTGESYTF

v_call: TRBV10-1
d_call: TRBD2
clone_size: once
j_call: TRBJ2-2
cdr3_nt: TGCGCCAGCAGTTTTAGCGGGCACCCGAACACCGGGGAGCTGTTTTTT
cdr3_aa: CASSFSGHPNTGELFF

v_call: TRBV27
d_call: .
clone_size: .
j_call: TRBJ1-5
cdr3_nt: TGTGCCAGCAGTTTAGTAGGCCCCGGGAATCAGCCCCAGCATTTT
cdr3_aa: CASSLVGPGNQPQHF

v_call: TRBV14
d_call: TRBD1
clone_size: once
j_call: TRBJ2-7
cdr3_nt: TGTGCCAGCAGCCAAGAGGCAGGGGGAACCTACGAGCAGTACTTC
cdr3_aa: CASSQEAGGTYEQYF

v_call: TRBV9
d_call: .
clone_size: .
j_call: TRBJ2-7
cdr3_nt: TGTGCCAGCAGCCCAGGGGGGGTCGAGCAGTACTTC
cdr3_aa: CASSPGGVEQYF

v_call: TRBV4-2
d_call: TRBD2
clone_size: .
j_call: TRBJ2-1
cdr3_nt: TGTGCCAGCAGCCAAGAATCTTGGCGGGAGGCCCCCCACAATGAGCAGTTCTTC
cdr3_aa: CASSQESWREAPHNEQFF

v_call: TRBV30
d_call: .
clone_size: .
j_call: TRBJ1-1
cdr3_nt: TGTGCCTGGACCCGAGGGACTGAAGCTTTCTTT
cdr3_aa: CAWTRGTEAFF

v_call: TRBV6-6
d_call: TRBD2
clone_size: .
j_call: TRBJ2-7
cdr3_nt: TGTGCCAGCAGACACGATAGCGGGGTCTACTACGAGCAGTACTTC
cdr3_aa: CASRHDSGVYYEQYF

v_call: TRBV28
d_call: .
clone_size: .
j_call: TRBJ1-2
cdr3_nt: TGTGCCAGCAGTTCGAGGGGGGGTCGGCGATTATATGGCTACACCTTC
cdr3_aa: CASSSRGGRRLYGYTF

v_call: TRBV28
d_call: .
clone_size: .
j_call: TRBJ1-2
cdr3_nt: TGTGCCAGCAGTTTCCCCGTAGAAGGCCAGTGGGGCTACACCTTC
cdr3_aa: CASSFPVEGQWGYTF

v_call: TRBV7-3
d_call: .
clone_size: .
j_call: TRBJ2-7
cdr3_nt: TGTGCCAGCAGCCCACAGCCGACCGGCTACGAGCAGTACTTC
cdr3_aa: CASSPQPTGYEQYF

v_call: TRBV4-2
d_call: .
clone_size: .
j_call: TRBJ2-6
cdr3_nt: TGTGCCAGCAGCCAAGAGCTTGTTCCTTTTCAATCTAGCTCTGGGGCCAACGTCCTGACTTTC
cdr3_aa: CASSQELVPFQSSSGANVLTF

v_call: TRBV7-9
d_call: TRBD1
clone_size: .
j_call: TRBJ2-7
cdr3_nt: TGTGCCAGCAGCCAGGGGGTCTCCTACGAGCAGTACTTC
cdr3_aa: CASSQGVSYEQYF

v_call: TRBV27
d_call: TRBD2
clone_size: once
j_call: TRBJ2-1
cdr3_nt: TGTGCCAGCAGTTGGGGGACTAGCGGGAATGAGCAGTTCTTC
cdr3_aa: CASSWGTSGNEQFF

v_call: TRBV11-2
d_call: .
clone_size: .
j_call: TRBJ1-2
cdr3_nt: TGTGCCAGCAGCTTAGGCAGGGAGGTGTGGACCTTC
cdr3_aa: CASSLGREVWTF

v_call: TRBV4-1
d_call: TRBD2
clone_size: .
j_call: TRBJ2-7
cdr3_nt: TGCGCCAGCAGCATGCCTAGCGGGAGCGGCGAGCAGTACTTC
cdr3_aa: CASSMPSGSGEQYF

v_call: TRBV15
d_call: .
clone_size: .
j_call: TRBJ2-2
cdr3_nt: TGTGCCACCAGCTCGAGGGACACTTTACCGGGGGAGCTGTTTTTT
cdr3_aa: CATSSRDTLPGELFF

v_call: TRBV6-6
d_call: TRBD1
clone_size: .
j_call: TRBJ2-5
cdr3_nt: TGTGCCAGCAGTTCCACAGGGGTCCAAGAGACCCAGTACTTC
cdr3_aa: CASSSTGVQETQYF

v_call: TRBV13
d_call: .
clone_size: .
j_call: TRBJ2-1
cdr3_nt: TGTGCCAGCAGCTTAGGGTCAGACTCCTACAATGAGCAGTTCTTC
cdr3_aa: CASSLGSDSYNEQFF

v_call: TRBV7-9
d_call: TRBD2
clone_size: .
j_call: TRBJ2-7
cdr3_nt: TGTGCCAGCAGCGGAAGACTAGCGGGCCTTGTTGCGGAGCAGTACTTC
cdr3_aa: CASSGRLAGLVAEQYF

v_call: TRBV2
d_call: TRBD2
clone_size: .
j_call: TRBJ2-7
cdr3_nt: TGTGCCACCCTACATACACCGGGACTAGCGGGAGGGGCCTACGAGCAGTACTTC
cdr3_aa: CATLHTPGLAGGAYEQYF

v_call: TRBV30
d_call: .
clone_size: .
j_call: TRBJ2-7
cdr3_nt: TGTGCCTGGAGGGTGGGGTCCAACCCTTCCTACGAGCAGTACTTC
cdr3_aa: CAWRVGSNPSYEQYF

v_call: TRBV15
d_call: .
clone_size: .
j_call: TRBJ1-1
cdr3_nt: TGTGCCACCAGCAGAGAATGGGGGCTGGGCACTGAAGCTTTCTTT
cdr3_aa: CATSREWGLGTEAFF

v_call: TRBV27
d_call: .
clone_size: .
j_call: TRBJ1-2
cdr3_nt: TGTGCCAGCAGGCCCTCCCTTGGGGTCTATGGCTACACCTTC
cdr3_aa: CASRPSLGVYGYTF

v_call: TRBV5-1
d_call: TRBD2
clone_size: .
j_call: TRBJ2-1
cdr3_nt: TGCGCCAGCAGCTTGTCGGCGGGAGGCGGAAATGAGCAGTTCTTC
cdr3_aa: CASSLSAGGGNEQFF

v_call: TRBV15
d_call: .
clone_size: .
j_call: TRBJ1-5
cdr3_nt: TGTGCCACCAGCGAACGGACAGCAAATCAGCCCCAGCATTTT
cdr3_aa: CATSERTANQPQHF

v_call: TRBV4-1
d_call: TRBD2
clone_size: .
j_call: TRBJ2-2
cdr3_nt: TGCGCCAGCAGCCGGGGACTAGCGGGAAACACCGGGGAGCTGTTTTTT
cdr3_aa: CASSRGLAGNTGELFF

v_call: TRBV7-9
d_call: TRBD1
clone_size: .
j_call: TRBJ1-4
cdr3_nt: TGTGCCAGCAGCTTTCCGGGACAGGGGGCCCTCAAACTGTTTTTT
cdr3_aa: CASSFPGQGALKLFF

v_call: TRBV11-2
d_call: TRBD1
clone_size: .
j_call: TRBJ1-1
cdr3_nt: TGTGCCAGCAGCTTATCTCTACGACAGGGGGTCTCCGGGAACACTGAAGCTTTCTTT
cdr3_aa: CASSLSLRQGVSGNTEAFF

v_call: TRBV6-1
d_call: TRBD2
clone_size: .
j_call: TRBJ2-7
cdr3_nt: TGTGCCAGCAGGGAAGCGGGAGGCCGCCTCTACGAGCAGTACTTC
cdr3_aa: CASREAGGRLYEQYF

v_call: TRBV7-6
d_call: .
clone_size: .
j_call: TRBJ2-7
cdr3_nt: TGTGCCAGCAGAGAAGGGCCAGGCTCCTACGAGCAGTACTTC
cdr3_aa: CASREGPGSYEQYF

v_call: TRBV5-4
d_call: TRBD1
clone_size: once
j_call: TRBJ1-1
cdr3_nt: TGTGCCAGCAGTCAGACAGGGGGTACTGAAGCTTTCTTT
cdr3_aa: CASSQTGGTEAFF

v_call: TRBV9
d_call: TRBD1
clone_size: .
j_call: TRBJ1-5
cdr3_nt: TGTGCCAGCAGCGCCGGGACAGGCAGTCAGCCCCAGCATTTT
cdr3_aa: CASSAGTGSQPQHF

v_call: TRBV14
d_call: .
clone_size: .
j_call: TRBJ2-7
cdr3_nt: TGTGCCAGCAGCCAAGATCGTAGGGTCGGGGGCGAGCAGTACTTC
cdr3_aa: CASSQDRRVGGEQYF

v_call: TRBV6-1
d_call: .
clone_size: .
j_call: TRBJ2-7
cdr3_nt: TGTGCCAGCAGTGCACTGGGACCTTCCTACGAGCAGTACTTC
cdr3_aa: CASSALGPSYEQYF

v_call: TRBV7-2
d_call: .
clone_size: .
j_call: TRBJ2-1
cdr3_nt: TGTGCCAGCAGCTTGGGTGGGAGACTCTACAATGAGCAGTTCTTC
cdr3_aa: CASSLGGRLYNEQFF

v_call: TRBV18
d_call: .
clone_size: .
j_call: TRBJ2-5
cdr3_nt: TGTGCCAGCTCACCACCGCGCTCACTGACCAAAGAGACCCAGTACTTC
cdr3_aa: CASSPPRSLTKETQYF

v_call: TRBV5-1
d_call: .
clone_size: once
j_call: TRBJ1-2
cdr3_nt: TGCGCCAGCAGCCTGGGATCTCCCGGGACATCCTATGGCTACACCTTC
cdr3_aa: CASSLGSPGTSYGYTF

v_call: TRBV6-5
d_call: .
clone_size: .
j_call: TRBJ2-3
cdr3_nt: TGTGCCAGCAGTTACTCTCGGGCGAGGTTGGCGCAGTATTTT
cdr3_aa: CASSYSRARLAQYF

v_call: TRBV29-1
d_call: .
clone_size: .
j_call: TRBJ1-2
cdr3_nt: TGCAGCGTTTTAAGGGGGGGTTATGGCTACACCTTC
cdr3_aa: CSVLRGGYGYTF

v_call: TRBV7-2
d_call: .
clone_size: .
j_call: TRBJ2-7
cdr3_nt: TGTGCCAGCAGCCATTCGATCCGGGAGTCAACCTACGAGCAGTACTTC
cdr3_aa: CASSHSIRESTYEQYF

v_call: TRBV9
d_call: .
clone_size: .
j_call: TRBJ2-1
cdr3_nt: TGTGCCAGCAGCCCCTATGTCGGGGTCAAACTCGATGAGCAGTTCTTC
cdr3_aa: CASSPYVGVKLDEQFF

v_call: TRBV2
d_call: TRBD2
clone_size: .
j_call: TRBJ2-1
cdr3_nt: TGTGCCAGCAGTGAAGCGGTACCGTCGGGAGGGGGTCACAATGAGCAGTTCTTC
cdr3_aa: CASSEAVPSGGGHNEQFF